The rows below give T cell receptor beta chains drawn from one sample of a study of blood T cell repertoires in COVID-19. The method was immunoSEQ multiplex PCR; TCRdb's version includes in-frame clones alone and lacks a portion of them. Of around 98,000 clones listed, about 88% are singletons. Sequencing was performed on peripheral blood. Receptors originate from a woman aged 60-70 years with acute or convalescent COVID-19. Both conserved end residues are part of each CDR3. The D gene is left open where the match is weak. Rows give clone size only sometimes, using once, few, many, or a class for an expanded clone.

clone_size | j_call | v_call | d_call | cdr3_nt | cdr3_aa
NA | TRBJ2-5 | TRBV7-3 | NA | TGTGCCAGCGCCCGAGGGGGGGAAGAGACCCAGTACTTC | CASARGGEETQYF
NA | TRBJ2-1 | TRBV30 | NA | TGTGCCTGGGCCCGTAACTATGAGCAGTTCTTC | CAWARNYEQFF
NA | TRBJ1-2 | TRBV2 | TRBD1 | TGTGCCAGCAGTCGGACAGGGACGACTTACGGCTACACCTTC | CASSRTGTTYGYTF
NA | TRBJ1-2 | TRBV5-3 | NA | TGTGCCAGAAGCGGCCGTGGCAGGGCCCCCCGCTATGGCTACACCTTC | CARSGRGRAPRYGYTF
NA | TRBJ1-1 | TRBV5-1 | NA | TGCGCCAGCAGCTTGGACACGGGAAGAACACTGATGGAAGCTTTCTTT | CASSLDTGRTLMEAFF
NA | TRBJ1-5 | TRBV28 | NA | TGTGCCAGTTCGCGGGACGGAGATCAGCCCCAGCATTTT | CASSRDGDQPQHF
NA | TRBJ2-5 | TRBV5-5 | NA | TGTGCCAGCAGCTCGTTAGGGGTTATTGGAGAGACCCAGTACTTC | CASSSLGVIGETQYF
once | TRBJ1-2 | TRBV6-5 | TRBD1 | TGTGCCACTTTGGCTCGGGACAGGGGGAATGGCTACACCTTC | CATLARDRGNGYTF
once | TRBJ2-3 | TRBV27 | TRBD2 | TGTGCCAGCAGTTTTCTAGCGGGGGAGAGCACAGATACGCAGTATTTT | CASSFLAGESTDTQYF
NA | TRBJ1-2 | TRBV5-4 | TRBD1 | TGTGCCAGCAGCTCAGGGGGCCGGGACTATGGCTACACCTTC | CASSSGGRDYGYTF
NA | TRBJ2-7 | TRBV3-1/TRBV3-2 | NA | TGTGCCAGCAGCCAAGAGACAGTATTAGGCTATGACGAGCAGTACTTC | CASSQETVLGYDEQYF
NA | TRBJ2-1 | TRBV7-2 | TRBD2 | TGTGCCAGCAGCCCACTCCTGAGTAGCGGGGGACTATACAATGAGCAGTTCTTC | CASSPLLSSGGLYNEQFF
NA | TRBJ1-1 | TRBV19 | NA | TGTGCCAGTAGTATCCGATACTTGAACACTGAAGCTTTCTTT | CASSIRYLNTEAFF
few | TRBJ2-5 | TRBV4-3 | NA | TGCGCCAGCAGCCAAGATAACAGTAAGGAGACCCAGTACTTC | CASSQDNSKETQYF
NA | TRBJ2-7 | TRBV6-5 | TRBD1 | TGTGCCAGCAGTTACTCCGGGACAGGGGGCGAGGAGCAGTACTTC | CASSYSGTGGEEQYF
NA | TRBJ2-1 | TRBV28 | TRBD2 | TGTGCCAGCAGTTTACTAGCGGGGGGGCCGTATAATGAGCAGTTCTTC | CASSLLAGGPYNEQFF
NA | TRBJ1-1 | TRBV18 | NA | TGTGCCAGCTCACCACCGAAGCCGAACACTGAAGCTTTCTTT | CASSPPKPNTEAFF
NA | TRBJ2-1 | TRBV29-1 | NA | TGCAGCGTTGGTACAGGAGACAATGAGCAGTTCTTC | CSVGTGDNEQFF
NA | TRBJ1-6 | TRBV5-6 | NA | TGTGCCAGCAGCTTCCGGACACAGGGATTGAGTAATTCACCCCTCCACTTT | CASSFRTQGLSNSPLHF
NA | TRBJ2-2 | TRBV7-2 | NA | TGTGCCAGCAGCCTTAAGGGGGGGCAAACCGGGGAGCTGTTTTTT | CASSLKGGQTGELFF
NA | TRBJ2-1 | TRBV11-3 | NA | TGTGCCAGCAGCTTGGGAGGGGGGCCGTACAATGAGCAGTTCTTC | CASSLGGGPYNEQFF
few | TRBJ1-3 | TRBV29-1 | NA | TGCAGCGTTCAGGTTTTGGGGAGCCCTGGAAACACCATATATTTT | CSVQVLGSPGNTIYF
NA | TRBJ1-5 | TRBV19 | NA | TGTGCCAGTAGCCCATCGCAGGGAACGTATCAGCCCCAGCATTTT | CASSPSQGTYQPQHF
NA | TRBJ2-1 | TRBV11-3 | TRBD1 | TGTGCCAGCAGCTTTGGACAGGGAAGGACGGAGCAGTTCTTC | CASSFGQGRTEQFF
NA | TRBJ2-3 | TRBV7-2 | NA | TGTGCCAGCAGCTCTGGGAGCTCCTATCTCAGAGATACGCAGTATTTT | CASSSGSSYLRDTQYF
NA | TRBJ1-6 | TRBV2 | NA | TGTGCCAGCAGTCCTTATCAGGGGTTGAATTCACCCCTCCACTTT | CASSPYQGLNSPLHF
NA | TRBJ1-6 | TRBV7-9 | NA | TGTGCCAGCAGCCCAGGTCTCTCCAGAGATTCACCCCTCCACTTT | CASSPGLSRDSPLHF
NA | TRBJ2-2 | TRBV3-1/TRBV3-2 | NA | TGTGCCAGTCAAGAAGGAGGGACCGGGGAGCTGTTTTTT | CASQEGGTGELFF
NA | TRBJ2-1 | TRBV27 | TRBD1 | TGTGCCAGCACGGACAGGGGGGACAATGAGCAGTTCTTC | CASTDRGDNEQFF
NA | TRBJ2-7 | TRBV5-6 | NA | TGTGCCAGCAGCTTGGAGGGTGCGCGGGGATTTTACGAGCAGTACTTC | CASSLEGARGFYEQYF
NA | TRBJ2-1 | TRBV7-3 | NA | TGTGCCAGCAGCTTAACTTCGGGTTACAATGAGCAGTTCTTC | CASSLTSGYNEQFF
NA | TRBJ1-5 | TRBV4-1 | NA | TGCGCCAGCAGCCAAGATCCCCTCGGGCCCCAGCATTTT | CASSQDPLGPQHF
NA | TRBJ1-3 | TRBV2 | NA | TGTGCCAGCAGCTGGCCCTCTGGAAACACCATATATTTT | CASSWPSGNTIYF
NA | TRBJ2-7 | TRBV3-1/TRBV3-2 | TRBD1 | TGTGCCAGCAGCATTGACAGGGCAAGATTCTACGAGCAGTACTTC | CASSIDRARFYEQYF